This T cell receptor beta chain originates from a study of blood T cell repertoires in COVID-19. The CDR3 is 15 amino acids. The germline CDR1 and CDR2 sequences are MNHNY and SVGAGI (reference sequence). Germline trimming cut 7 bases from V and 4 bases from J; bases unmatched to any gene: 5. As originally analysed: Amplification from reference gene primers served as the basis for estimated nucleated cell counts. Method: immunoSEQ multiplex PCR; TCRdb's copy keeps in-frame clones and lacks some. That table furnishes V, J and clone size, whereas the DNA furnished D and trimming. The repertoire includes under 35,000 clones, less than 90% of them detected once, and under 20% sits in the top ten.

The sample taken for sequencing was peripheral blood. The receptor comes from an older woman with active COVID-19. V and J are TRBV6-6 and TRBJ2-2, with 11 bases identical to TRBD1. Here the CDR3 reads CASIKGQGGTGELFF. The CDR3 nucleotides are TGTGCCAGCATTAAGGGACAGGGGGGCACCGGGGAGCTGTTTTTT.